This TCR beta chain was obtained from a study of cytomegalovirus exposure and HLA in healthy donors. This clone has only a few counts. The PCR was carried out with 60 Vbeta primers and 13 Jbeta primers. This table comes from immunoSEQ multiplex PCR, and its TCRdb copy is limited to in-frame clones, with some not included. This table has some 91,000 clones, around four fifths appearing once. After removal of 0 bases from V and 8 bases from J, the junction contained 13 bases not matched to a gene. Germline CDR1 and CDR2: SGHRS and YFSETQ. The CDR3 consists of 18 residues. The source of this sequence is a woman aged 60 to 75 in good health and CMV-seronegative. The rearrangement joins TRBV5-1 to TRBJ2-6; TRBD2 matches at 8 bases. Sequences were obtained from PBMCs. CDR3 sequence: CASSLARGGEGSSNVLTF. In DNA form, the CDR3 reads TGCGCCAGCAGCTTGGCCCGGGGGGGCGAGGGTAGTTCCAACGTCCTGACTTTC.